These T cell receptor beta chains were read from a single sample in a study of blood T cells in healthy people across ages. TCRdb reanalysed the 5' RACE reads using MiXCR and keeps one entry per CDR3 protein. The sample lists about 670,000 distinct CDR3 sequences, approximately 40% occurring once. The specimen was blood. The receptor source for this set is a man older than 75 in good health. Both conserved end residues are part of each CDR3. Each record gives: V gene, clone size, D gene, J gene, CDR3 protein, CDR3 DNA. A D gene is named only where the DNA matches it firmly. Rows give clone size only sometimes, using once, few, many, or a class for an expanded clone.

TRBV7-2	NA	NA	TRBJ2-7	CASSSQTTGHEQYF	TGTGCCAGCAGCTCCCAAACTACCGGCCACGAGCAGTACTTC
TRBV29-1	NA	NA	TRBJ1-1	CSVGREGYTEAFF	TGCAGCGTGGGGAGGGAGGGATACACTGAAGCTTTCTTT
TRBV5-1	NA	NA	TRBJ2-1	CASSLIETGGSGEQFF	TGCGCCAGCAGCTTGATCGAGACAGGAGGCTCGGGTGAGCAGTTCTTC
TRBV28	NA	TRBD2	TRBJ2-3	CASSLFAPPAGGPHTQYF	TGTGCCAGCAGTTTGTTCGCCCCACCCGCGGGAGGGCCACATACGCAGTATTTT
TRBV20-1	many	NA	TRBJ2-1	CSAEKTQTVDNEQFF	TGCAGTGCTGAAAAGACCCAGACGGTAGACAATGAGCAGTTCTTC
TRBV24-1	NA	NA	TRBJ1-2	CATSAEDRRYGYTF	TGTGCCACCAGTGCAGAGGACAGAAGGTATGGCTACACCTTC
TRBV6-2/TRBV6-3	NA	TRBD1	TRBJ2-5	CASRERTGLETQYF	TGTGCCAGCAGGGAAAGGACAGGTCTGGAGACCCAGTACTTC
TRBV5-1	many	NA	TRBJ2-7	CASSSTAEEQYF	TGCGCCAGCAGCTCGACCGCTGAGGAGCAGTACTTC
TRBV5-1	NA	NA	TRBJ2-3	CASSSDFPDTQYF	TGCGCCAGCAGCTCGGACTTTCCAGATACGCAGTATTTT
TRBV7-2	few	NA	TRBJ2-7	CASSPGHGGGYEQYF	TGTGCCAGCAGCCCAGGACATGGCGGAGGCTACGAGCAGTACTTC
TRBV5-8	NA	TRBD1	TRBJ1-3	CASSFTPGQGGNTIYF	TGTGCCAGCAGCTTCACACCGGGACAGGGAGGAAACACCATATATTTT
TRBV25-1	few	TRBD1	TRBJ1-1	CATVRQGSNTEAFF	TGTGCCACCGTTAGACAGGGTTCGAACACTGAAGCTTTCTTT
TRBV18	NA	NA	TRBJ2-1	CASSPPLIHEQFF	TGTGCCAGCTCACCACCATTGATCCATGAGCAGTTCTTC
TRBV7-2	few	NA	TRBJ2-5	CASSLGVPNTGQETQYF	TGTGCCAGCAGCTTAGGAGTTCCGAACACGGGCCAAGAGACCCAGTACTTC
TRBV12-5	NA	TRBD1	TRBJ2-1	CASGLATGTGSYNEQFF	TGTGCTAGTGGTTTGGCCACGGGGACAGGGTCATACAATGAGCAGTTCTTC